Sequencing of this TCR beta chain was carried out in a study of T cell repertoires in cytomegalovirus infection. This clonotype occurred many times. TCRdb redid the calling of the reads with MiXCR, one entry per CDR3 protein. Here the sample spans 200,000 to 300,000 distinct CDR3 sequences, about 12% being singletons. Germline V gives CDR1 SGHVS, CDR2 FQNEAQ. The V end was cut by 5 bases, the J end by 0 bases, with 19 bases between. The CDR3 covers 18 residues. The sample consisted of PBMCs. The sequence was collected from a human donor in good health (CMV status not recorded). Some clones in this sample may be carry-over from other donors' samples. V gene TRBV7-8 combines with J gene TRBJ1-4; a weak D match, TRBD1 (6 bases). The CDR3 DNA sequence: TGTGCCAGCAGCCCTAGTTGGACAGACCAAGCAACTAATGAAAAACTGTTTTTT. It is translated as CASSPSWTDQATNEKLFF.